This passage covers 6 T cell receptor beta chains from one sample sequenced in a study of blood T cell repertoires in COVID-19. Method: immunoSEQ multiplex PCR; TCRdb's copy keeps in-frame clones and lacks some. This repertoire shows some 20,000 clones, about nine tenths found once; its top ten account for 3% to 4.5%. The sequencing input was peripheral blood. The receptors were gathered from a man aged 50 to 60 with active COVID-19.

This clone was detected only a few times. The chain carries TRBV6-1 and TRBJ2-1, with 9 bases matching TRBD2. CDR1 and CDR2 (germline): MNHNS, SASEGT. CDR3 length: 17 residues. The trim removed 0 bases at V and 5 bases at J, leaving 8 bases unmatched. CDR3 DNA sequence: TGTGCCAGCAGTGAAGCCCAGGGACTAGCAATAAACAATGAGCAGTTCTTC. Translating gives CASSEAQGLAINNEQFF.

The rearrangement joins TRBV7-2 to TRBJ1-5; 7 bases are a match to TRBD1. The CDR3 extends over 14 amino acids. After removal of 4 bases from V and 8 bases from J, the junction contained 8 bases not matched to a gene. Germline values: CDR1 SGHTA, CDR2 FQGNSA. CDR3 nucleotide sequence: TGTGCCAGCAGCTCGGGACAGCCGGTTGAGCCCCAGCATTTT. Its translation: CASSSGQPVEPQHF.

V gene TRBV7-8 combines with J gene TRBJ2-5; 7 bases agree with TRBD1. Germline assignment: CDR1 SGHVS and CDR2 FQNEAQ. V was pared by 1 base and J by 4 bases, with 6 bases of the junction left unmatched. This CDR3 has 15 amino acids. CDR3: CASSLGQGGRETQYF. The DNA for the CDR3 is TGTGCCAGCAGCTTAGGACAGGGTGGGCGAGAGACCCAGTACTTC.

This clone was detected only once. The chain links TRBV4-1 to TRBJ2-6; 8 bases match TRBD1. CDR1 and CDR2 from the germline V gene are MGHRA and YSYEKL. The V segment lost 1 base and the J segment 2 bases; nucleotides outside the gene matches: 7. The CDR3 runs to 18 residues. The CDR3 protein is CASSQGGRGRTGANVLTF. CDR3 in DNA: TGCGCCAGCAGCCAAGGAGGCAGGGGGCGAACTGGGGCCAACGTCCTGACTTTC.

CDR3 sequence reads: CASSVGADSTEAFF. In DNA, the CDR3 is TGTGCCAGCAGCGTAGGGGCAGATTCCACTGAAGCTTTCTTT. This chain connects TRBV9 to TRBJ1-1; no clear D. CDR1 and CDR2 (germline): SGDLS, YYNGEE. Trimming removed 0 bases from V and 4 bases from J, with 10 bases in between. The CDR3 sequence is 14 residues long.

The chain recombines TRBV27 with TRBJ2-1; 7 nucleotides agree with TRBD1. The germline CDR1 and CDR2 sequences are MNHEY and SMNVEV (reference sequence). Trimming at V came to 5 bases and at J to 4 bases, leaving 14 bases not matched to a gene. The CDR3 covers 17 residues. The DNA for the CDR3 is TGTGCCAGCAGTATCCTTTCAGGGGGTCAGGGGTACAATGAGCAGTTCTTC. Translating gives CASSILSGGQGYNEQFF.